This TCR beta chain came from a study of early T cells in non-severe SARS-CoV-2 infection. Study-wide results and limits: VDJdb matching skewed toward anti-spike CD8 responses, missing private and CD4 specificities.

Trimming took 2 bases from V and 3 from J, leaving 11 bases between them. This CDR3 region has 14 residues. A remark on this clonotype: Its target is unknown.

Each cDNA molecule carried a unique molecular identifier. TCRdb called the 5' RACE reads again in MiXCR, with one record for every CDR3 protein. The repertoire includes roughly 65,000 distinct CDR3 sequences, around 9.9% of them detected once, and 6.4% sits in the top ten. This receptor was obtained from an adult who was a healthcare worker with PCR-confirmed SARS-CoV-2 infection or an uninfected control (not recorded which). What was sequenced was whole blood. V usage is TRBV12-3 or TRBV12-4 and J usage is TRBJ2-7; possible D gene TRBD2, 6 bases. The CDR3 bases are TGTGCCAGCAGTTTACTCGGGCGGGGCTACGAGCAGTACTTC. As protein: CASSLLGRGYEQYF.